Included here is one T cell receptor beta chain sequence, with context. Its target is unknown. Tumor samples were taken before definitive surgery or chemotherapy. This record comes from a study of high-grade serous ovarian cancer treatment subgroups. The CDR3 extends over 13 amino acids. Unmatched junction bases numbered 6, after V lost 8 bases and J lost 6 bases. Germline values: CDR1 MNHNS, CDR2 SASEGT. The repertoire was sequenced with immunoSEQ multiplex PCR; TCRdb's copy has only in-frame clones and lacks some. The sample shows 1,000 or so clones, 70% to 80% of them seen only once. Study-wide points: The analyses considered CDR3 and ignored CDR1 and CDR2. Different patients shared almost no repertoire; same-patient tumors shared roughly 0.1 to 0.8. Higher neoantigen levels went with greater TCR clonal relatedness.

This clonotype was sampled from a human donor with high-grade serous ovarian cancer. The gene calls are TRBV6-1 and TRBJ1-5; 8 positions match TRBD1. The sequenced sample consisted of tumor tissue. CDR3 DNA sequence: TGTGCCAGCTCGGGACAGGTTGGTCAGCCCCAGCATTTT. The encoded protein is CASSGQVGQPQHF.